This T cell receptor (beta chain) appears in the sequencing data of a study of T cell repertoires in cytomegalovirus infection. For the study at large: Public TCR beta signatures marked donors with CMV infection and the matching HLA.

A note on this clonotype: Its cognate antigen is unknown.

Germline V gene lookup returns CDR1 SGHNT and CDR2 YYREEE (reference sequence). The ends lost 4 bases at V and 0 bases at J; junction bases unmatched: 6. The CDR3 spans 18 residues. Study conclusions and caveats: Cumulated frequencies of public TCR beta families served to identify carriers of CMV plus the relevant HLA.

TCRdb called the reads again in MiXCR, with one record for every CDR3 protein. The table includes approximately 770,000 distinct CDR3 sequences, approximately 32% detected once. Material: cultured CD8+ T cells from PBMCs, obtained from culture after CMV antigen stimulation. This receptor was taken from a human donor in good health (CMV status not recorded). Some clones in this sample may be carry-over from other donors' samples. The J gene is TRBJ2-3, the V gene TRBV5-4, with TRBD2 matching over 15 bases. CDR3 loop: CASSLGLAGGLSTDTQYF. CDR3 DNA: TGTGCCAGCAGCCTGGGACTAGCGGGGGGACTGAGCACAGATACGCAGTATTTT. The full variable domain, in which reference TRBV5-4 and TRBJ2-3 provide the parts outside the CDR3, is ETGVTQSPTHLIKTRGQQVTLRCSSQSGHNTVSWYQQALGQGPQFIFQYYREEENGRGNFPPRFSGLQFPNYSSELNVNALELDDSALYLCASSLGLAGGLSTDTQYFGPGTRLTVL.